This TCR beta chain was observed in a study of Ad26.COV2.S vaccination and SARS-CoV-2 variants. Treatment described: some 19 received Ad26.COV2.S at low or high dose, single or two shots; 5 received placebo; per-sample allocation not given. Samples were taken on day 63 after the first vaccine or placebo injection. The sample came from a Boston adult aged 18-55 years. What was given as vaccine was an Ad26 vector encoding Wuhan-strain SARS-CoV-2 spike. Trimming stripped 0 bases from V and 4 bases from J, with 2 bases between. The CDR3 contains 12 residues. Germline CDR1 is SGHNT and CDR2 is YYREEE (reference sequence). This clone has at least ten counts. Assay: immunoSEQ multiplex PCR; the TCRdb copy retains only in-frame clones and omits some. This table holds around 420,000 clones, around 89% found once.

Sequenced material: peripheral blood, taken in a trial of Ad26.COV2.S vaccine versus placebo. V and J are TRBV5-4 and TRBJ1-3; no definite D call. The receptor comes from a person aged 18 to 59 who received the Ad26.COV2.S COVID-19 vaccine or a placebo. CDR3 sequence (DNA): TGTGCCAGCAGCTTGGACGGAAACACCATATATTTT. It is translated as CASSLDGNTIYF. Looking up the rest from reference TRBV5-4 and TRBJ1-3 gives the full variable domain: ETGVTQSPTHLIKTRGQQVTLRCSSQSGHNTVSWYQQALGQGPQFIFQYYREEENGRGNFPPRFSGLQFPNYSSELNVNALELDDSALYLCASSLDGNTIYFGEGSWLTVV.